This is a list of T cell receptor beta chains from one sample in a study of CD8 T cells in Susac syndrome. TCRdb independently ran MiXCR on the immunoSEQ multiplex PCR reads; one entry per CDR3 protein. The sample yields roughly 110,000 distinct CDR3 sequences, 80% to 95% seen once. The specimen sequenced was CD8+ T cells from PBMCs. The origin of the receptors is a human donor in good health. Both conserved end residues are part of each CDR3. The D gene is left open where the match is weak. Rows give clone size only sometimes, using once, few, many, or a class for an expanded clone.

J gene: TRBJ1-1; D gene: .; V gene: TRBV25-1; clone size: .; CDR3 DNA: TGTGCCAGCAGAGAGAGGACTGAAGCTTTCTTT; CDR3 protein: CASRERTEAFF
J gene: TRBJ1-1; D gene: TRBD1; V gene: TRBV2; clone size: once; CDR3 DNA: TGTGCCAGCAGTGAAGGACAGGGGATAGGTTCTGAAGCTTTCTTT; CDR3 protein: CASSEGQGIGSEAFF
J gene: TRBJ1-2; D gene: .; V gene: TRBV6-2/TRBV6-3; clone size: once; CDR3 DNA: TGTGCCAGCACCGACACGGTAACCTATGGCTACACCTTC; CDR3 protein: CASTDTVTYGYTF
J gene: TRBJ1-1; D gene: .; V gene: TRBV4-3; clone size: .; CDR3 DNA: TGCGCCAGCAGCCAAGATCGTGGCGTCGGGGGGGTTTTCTTT; CDR3 protein: CASSQDRGVGGVFF
J gene: TRBJ1-1; D gene: .; V gene: TRBV20-1; clone size: .; CDR3 DNA: TGCAGTGCTAGGGTAATGAACACTGAAGCTTTCTTT; CDR3 protein: CSARVMNTEAFF
J gene: TRBJ2-4; D gene: TRBD2; V gene: TRBV6-2/TRBV6-3; clone size: .; CDR3 DNA: TGTGCCAGCAGTTGGAGTAGCGGGAGCCACATTCAGTACTTC; CDR3 protein: CASSWSSGSHIQYF
J gene: TRBJ2-3; D gene: TRBD2; V gene: TRBV9; clone size: .; CDR3 DNA: TGTGCCAGCAGCGTAGTAAGCGGGGGCGGAACAGATACGCAGTATTTT; CDR3 protein: CASSVVSGGGTDTQYF
J gene: TRBJ2-7; D gene: .; V gene: TRBV5-1; clone size: .; CDR3 DNA: TGCGCCAGCAGCTCGGGCAACTACGAGCAGTACTTC; CDR3 protein: CASSSGNYEQYF
J gene: TRBJ2-7; D gene: TRBD1; V gene: TRBV4-1; clone size: once; CDR3 DNA: TGCGCCAGCAGCCAAGATCTCCGGGACAGGGGCCACGAGCAGTACTTC; CDR3 protein: CASSQDLRDRGHEQYF
J gene: TRBJ2-1; D gene: .; V gene: TRBV20-1; clone size: once; CDR3 DNA: TGCAGCGGAATGACGGGCGGGTCCTACAATGAGCAGTTCTTC; CDR3 protein: CSGMTGGSYNEQFF
J gene: TRBJ2-3; D gene: .; V gene: TRBV5-1; clone size: .; CDR3 DNA: TGCGCCAGCAGCTTGGCGGGGAGCCTAGATACGCAGTATTTT; CDR3 protein: CASSLAGSLDTQYF
J gene: TRBJ2-1; D gene: TRBD2; V gene: TRBV6-2/TRBV6-3; clone size: .; CDR3 DNA: TGTGCCAGCAGTCTGACTAGCGGGGTAAATGAGCAGTTCTTC; CDR3 protein: CASSLTSGVNEQFF
J gene: TRBJ2-3; D gene: TRBD2; V gene: TRBV19; clone size: .; CDR3 DNA: TGTGCCAGTAGCTCTAGCGGGGTATCCACAGATACGCAGTATTTT; CDR3 protein: CASSSSGVSTDTQYF
J gene: TRBJ1-1; D gene: .; V gene: TRBV9; clone size: .; CDR3 DNA: TGTGCCAGCAGCGTGTCCGAGGTGGGGACTGAAGCTTTCTTT; CDR3 protein: CASSVSEVGTEAFF
J gene: TRBJ1-1; D gene: .; V gene: TRBV19; clone size: .; CDR3 DNA: TGTGCCAGTAGTTATAGTATCAACACTGAAGCTTTCTTT; CDR3 protein: CASSYSINTEAFF
J gene: TRBJ2-7; D gene: .; V gene: TRBV13; clone size: .; CDR3 DNA: TGTGCCAGCAGCTTTGGACCGACGAGCTCCTACGAGCAGTACTTC; CDR3 protein: CASSFGPTSSYEQYF
J gene: TRBJ2-1; D gene: .; V gene: TRBV2; clone size: .; CDR3 DNA: TGTGCCGTGCCTAGGGTACAGACCGGCGATGAGCAGTTCTTC; CDR3 protein: CAVPRVQTGDEQFF
J gene: TRBJ2-5; D gene: TRBD2; V gene: TRBV9; clone size: .; CDR3 DNA: TGTGCCAGCAGCGTTCCCATGATAAGCGGGGAGGAGACCCAGTACTTC; CDR3 protein: CASSVPMISGEETQYF
J gene: TRBJ2-3; D gene: .; V gene: TRBV4-3; clone size: .; CDR3 DNA: TGCGCCAGCAGCCCTCCACGGACAGAAGGGGGAGATACGCAGTATTTT; CDR3 protein: CASSPPRTEGGDTQYF
J gene: TRBJ1-4; D gene: .; V gene: TRBV14; clone size: .; CDR3 DNA: TGTGCCAGCAGCCCCAGGACGGGTGAAAAACTGTTTTTT; CDR3 protein: CASSPRTGEKLFF
J gene: TRBJ1-5; D gene: TRBD1; V gene: TRBV7-9; clone size: .; CDR3 DNA: TGTGCCAGTGGGACAGGGTGGGGACAGCCCCAGCATTTT; CDR3 protein: CASGTGWGQPQHF
J gene: TRBJ2-1; D gene: .; V gene: TRBV19; clone size: once; CDR3 DNA: TGTGCCAGTAGTATCGGTCTTCAGGGGCGAAATGAGCAGTTCTTC; CDR3 protein: CASSIGLQGRNEQFF
J gene: TRBJ2-7; D gene: TRBD1; V gene: TRBV7-9; clone size: .; CDR3 DNA: TGTGCCAGCAGCCTTGACAGGGATGGCTACGAGCAGTACTTC; CDR3 protein: CASSLDRDGYEQYF
J gene: TRBJ2-3; D gene: .; V gene: TRBV6-5; clone size: .; CDR3 DNA: TGTGCCAGCAGTTATGGACAACCTCCCACAGATACGCAGTATTTT; CDR3 protein: CASSYGQPPTDTQYF
J gene: TRBJ2-1; D gene: .; V gene: TRBV14; clone size: .; CDR3 DNA: TGTGCCAGCAGCCAAGAAGCGGTAGCGTGGGCCCTAGAAAATGAGCAGTTCTTC; CDR3 protein: CASSQEAVAWALENEQFF
J gene: TRBJ2-7; D gene: TRBD2; V gene: TRBV4-1; clone size: .; CDR3 DNA: TGCGCCAGCAGCCAAGAAAGAGCGGGAGTTTCCTCCTACGAGCAGTACTTC; CDR3 protein: CASSQERAGVSSYEQYF
J gene: TRBJ2-1; D gene: .; V gene: TRBV19; clone size: .; CDR3 DNA: TGTGCCAGTAGTGTCTCCGCGGGGACTCACAATGAGCAGTTCTTC; CDR3 protein: CASSVSAGTHNEQFF
J gene: TRBJ1-6; D gene: .; V gene: TRBV7-2; clone size: .; CDR3 DNA: TGTGCCAGCAGCTTAGTTACAGCATCTTCACCCCTCCACTTT; CDR3 protein: CASSLVTASSPLHF
J gene: TRBJ2-2; D gene: .; V gene: TRBV13; clone size: .; CDR3 DNA: TGTGCCAGCAGCCCCCTGCAGGACACCGGGGAGCTGTTTTTT; CDR3 protein: CASSPLQDTGELFF
J gene: TRBJ1-1; D gene: TRBD1; V gene: TRBV7-2; clone size: .; CDR3 DNA: TGTGCCAGCAGCATCGGGACAGGCCCAGCTTTCTTT; CDR3 protein: CASSIGTGPAFF
J gene: TRBJ1-3; D gene: .; V gene: TRBV7-8; clone size: .; CDR3 DNA: TGTGCCAGCAGCTTTCTGGACGGGGGCCTGGGAAACACCATATATTTT; CDR3 protein: CASSFLDGGLGNTIYF
J gene: TRBJ2-3; D gene: TRBD1; V gene: TRBV5-1; clone size: .; CDR3 DNA: TGCGCCAGCACCCAACAGGGGGCAAGGGCAGATACGCAGTATTTT; CDR3 protein: CASTQQGARADTQYF
J gene: TRBJ2-1; D gene: .; V gene: TRBV12-5; clone size: .; CDR3 DNA: TGTGCTAGTGGGCAGTTCAGTCCCCATGAGCAGTTCTTC; CDR3 protein: CASGQFSPHEQFF
J gene: TRBJ2-3; D gene: TRBD2; V gene: TRBV6-5; clone size: .; CDR3 DNA: TGTGCCAGCAGTTATCTCGGGACTAGCTTGGCTAGCACAGATACGCAGTATTTT; CDR3 protein: CASSYLGTSLASTDTQYF
J gene: TRBJ2-5; D gene: .; V gene: TRBV7-3; clone size: .; CDR3 DNA: TGTGCCAGCAGCTTAGAACAGAAAGAGACCCAGTACTTC; CDR3 protein: CASSLEQKETQYF
J gene: TRBJ2-7; D gene: TRBD1; V gene: TRBV20-1; clone size: .; CDR3 DNA: TGCAGTGCTAGAGACGGACAGGCCTACGAGCAGTACTTC; CDR3 protein: CSARDGQAYEQYF
J gene: TRBJ1-1; D gene: TRBD1; V gene: TRBV5-6; clone size: .; CDR3 DNA: TGTGCCAGCAGCTTGGGACAGGGGGGAGGGACTGAAGCTTTCTTT; CDR3 protein: CASSLGQGGGTEAFF
J gene: TRBJ1-1; D gene: .; V gene: TRBV30; clone size: .; CDR3 DNA: TGTGCCTGGAGTGTACTAAACACTGAAGCTTTCTTT; CDR3 protein: CAWSVLNTEAFF
J gene: TRBJ2-1; D gene: .; V gene: TRBV3-1; clone size: once; CDR3 DNA: TGTGCCAGCAGGACAGAGAGGGGATCCCGGTCCGACGAGCAGTTCTTC; CDR3 protein: CASRTERGSRSDEQFF
J gene: TRBJ2-2; D gene: TRBD1; V gene: TRBV6-1; clone size: .; CDR3 DNA: TGTGCCAGCAGCCAACAGGGGACAGGGTGGAACACCGGGGAGCTGTTTTTT; CDR3 protein: CASSQQGTGWNTGELFF
J gene: TRBJ2-7; D gene: TRBD1; V gene: TRBV6-2/TRBV6-3; clone size: .; CDR3 DNA: TGTGCCAGCAGTTACTCCCCTCACCGGGGACAGGGAGGCTACGAGCAGTACTTC; CDR3 protein: CASSYSPHRGQGGYEQYF
J gene: TRBJ1-3; D gene: .; V gene: TRBV7-9; clone size: .; CDR3 DNA: TGTGCCAGCAGCTTAGACGGGATGAGCTCTGGAAACACCATATATTTT; CDR3 protein: CASSLDGMSSGNTIYF
J gene: TRBJ2-3; D gene: .; V gene: TRBV20-1; clone size: .; CDR3 DNA: TGCAGTGCTAGAGATAGCGGAGGCACAGATACGCAGTATTTT; CDR3 protein: CSARDSGGTDTQYF
J gene: TRBJ2-2; D gene: TRBD2; V gene: TRBV20-1; clone size: .; CDR3 DNA: TGCAGTGCTAGAGGCCTAGCGGGAGTGAGGATCGGGGAGCTGTTTTTT; CDR3 protein: CSARGLAGVRIGELFF
J gene: TRBJ2-2; D gene: .; V gene: TRBV11-3; clone size: .; CDR3 DNA: TGTGCCAGCAGCTTAGCTATGGCCGGGGAGCTGTTTTTT; CDR3 protein: CASSLAMAGELFF
J gene: TRBJ2-5; D gene: .; V gene: TRBV20-1; clone size: .; CDR3 DNA: TGCAGTGCTATAGAGGAAGGGGTGACCCAGTACTTC; CDR3 protein: CSAIEEGVTQYF
J gene: TRBJ1-2; D gene: .; V gene: TRBV5-1; clone size: .; CDR3 DNA: TGCGCCAGCAGCTTGGGGAACCAGGTCGGTGGCTACACCTTC; CDR3 protein: CASSLGNQVGGYTF
J gene: TRBJ2-7; D gene: .; V gene: TRBV6-5; clone size: .; CDR3 DNA: TGTGCCAGCAGTTATGGGCGGAAGCCCTACGAGCAGTACTTC; CDR3 protein: CASSYGRKPYEQYF
J gene: TRBJ2-1; D gene: .; V gene: TRBV19; clone size: .; CDR3 DNA: TGTGCCAGTAGTATTGCAGCAACGAGCTCCTACAATGAGCAGTTCTTC; CDR3 protein: CASSIAATSSYNEQFF
J gene: TRBJ2-7; D gene: .; V gene: TRBV19; clone size: .; CDR3 DNA: TGTGCCAGTAGTCTCCGGGACAACTACGAGCAGTACTTC; CDR3 protein: CASSLRDNYEQYF
J gene: TRBJ2-7; D gene: .; V gene: TRBV7-3; clone size: .; CDR3 DNA: TGTGCCAGCAGCTTGGCGTCGACCTACGAGCAGTACTTC; CDR3 protein: CASSLASTYEQYF
J gene: TRBJ2-1; D gene: TRBD2; V gene: TRBV5-1; clone size: .; CDR3 DNA: TGCGCCAGCAGCGACCAACTAGCGGGGGTCAATGAGCAGTTCTTC; CDR3 protein: CASSDQLAGVNEQFF
J gene: TRBJ2-3; D gene: .; V gene: TRBV18; clone size: .; CDR3 DNA: TGTGCCAGCTCACCTGGGAGGAGCGGAGCAGATACGCAGTATTTT; CDR3 protein: CASSPGRSGADTQYF
J gene: TRBJ1-1; D gene: .; V gene: TRBV19; clone size: .; CDR3 DNA: TGTGCCAGTAGGATCCAGGGTGGAACTGAAGCTTTCTTT; CDR3 protein: CASRIQGGTEAFF
J gene: TRBJ2-1; D gene: .; V gene: TRBV2; clone size: .; CDR3 DNA: TGTGCCAGCAGTCGGACTCGACCGCCGGAGCAGTTCTTC; CDR3 protein: CASSRTRPPEQFF
J gene: TRBJ2-7; D gene: TRBD1; V gene: TRBV20-1; clone size: .; CDR3 DNA: TGCAGTGCTAGTCCTGAGACAGGGGGCTTCTACGAGCAGTACTTC; CDR3 protein: CSASPETGGFYEQYF
J gene: TRBJ1-3; D gene: .; V gene: TRBV12-3/TRBV12-4; clone size: .; CDR3 DNA: TGTGCCAGCAGTTCACAGGGTAGCGCTGGAAACACCATATATTTT; CDR3 protein: CASSSQGSAGNTIYF
J gene: TRBJ2-5; D gene: TRBD2; V gene: TRBV11-2; clone size: .; CDR3 DNA: TGTGCCAGCAGCACTAGCGGGAGCCCCTTTAGGTGGGAGACCCAGTACTTC; CDR3 protein: CASSTSGSPFRWETQYF
J gene: TRBJ2-7; D gene: TRBD1; V gene: TRBV7-3; clone size: .; CDR3 DNA: TGTGCCAGCAGCCCGGGGACAGGGGTCGAGCAGTACTTC; CDR3 protein: CASSPGTGVEQYF
J gene: TRBJ2-1; D gene: TRBD2; V gene: TRBV19; clone size: .; CDR3 DNA: TGTGCCAGTAGTATACAAGCGGGAGGCGGCAATGAGCAGTTCTTC; CDR3 protein: CASSIQAGGGNEQFF